Listed here are 29 T cell receptor beta chains from one sample, sequenced in a study of cytomegalovirus exposure and HLA in healthy donors. The study ran its PCR with 60 Vbeta and 13 Jbeta primers. TCRdb keeps only in-frame clones here, not all; method: immunoSEQ multiplex PCR. The listing records about 120,000 clones. Sample: PBMCs. The source of these receptors is a woman in her thirties or forties in good health and CMV-seropositive.

The chain is built from TRBV5-6 and TRBJ2-1; D is possibly TRBD2 (5 bases). Trimming left V 0 bases short and J 5 bases short, with 18 bases between. The CDR3 runs 17 residues. Germline V gene lookup returns CDR1 SGHDT and CDR2 YYEEEE. CDR3 amino acids: CASSLDVGLLPHNEQFF. The CDR3 coding sequence is TGTGCCAGCAGCTTGGACGTCGGACTTCTCCCCCACAATGAGCAGTTCTTC.

The J gene is TRBJ2-7, the V gene TRBV30, with 7 positions matching TRBD1. CDR3 length equals 14 residues. Germline CDR1 and CDR2: GTSNPN and SVGIG (reference sequence). J lost 2 bases, V lost 2 bases, and 6 bases had no gene match. The chain's CDR3 is CAWSPTGAAYEQYF. Written as DNA, the CDR3 is TGTGCCTGGAGTCCAACAGGGGCAGCCTACGAGCAGTACTTC.

The CDR3 coding sequence is TGTGCCAGCAGTGAACTTGTACCCACAGCAAAAGAGACCCAGTACTTC. It yields the protein CASSELVPTAKETQYF. The gene calls are TRBV6-1 and TRBJ2-5; D unresolved. The length of the CDR3 is 16 residues. The V gene's germline CDR1 is MNHNS and CDR2 SASEGT. V lost 2 bases, J lost 3 bases, and 16 bases lay in between.

In DNA, the CDR3 is TGTGCCAGCAGCTTAGTGGGCAGGGGGCGTACGAGCACTGAAGCTTTCTTT. Translated: CASSLVGRGRTSTEAFF. The chain couples TRBV11-2 to TRBJ1-1; 8 bases align to TRBD1. The CDR3 sequence is 17 residues long. Germline CDR1 reads SGHAT; CDR2 reads FQNNGV. Trimming removed 1 base from V and 4 bases from J; junction bases left unmatched: 11.

A remark on this clone: Relative to the germline gene, one junction end is altered; a read error may explain this. The chain employs TRBV7-7 and TRBJ2-3; TRBD2 matches at 8 bases. Germline values: CDR1 SSHAT, CDR2 FNYEAQ (reference sequence). The CDR3 spans 13 residues. DNA of the CDR3: TGTGCTAGCAGCCCGGGAGGGGGGGTAACGCAGTATTTT. Translating it yields CASSPGGGVTQYF.

CDR3 region: CAWSTGTGALSGANVLTF. The CDR3 DNA is TGTGCCTGGAGTACGGGGACAGGGGCCCTCTCTGGGGCCAACGTCCTGACTTTC. The gene calls are TRBV30 and TRBJ2-6; 10 bases are shared with TRBD1. CDR3 length: 18 amino acids. J lost 0 bases, V lost 2 bases, and 7 bases had no gene match. Germline CDR1 GTSNPN, CDR2 SVGIG (reference sequence).

The V and J genes are TRBV6-5 and TRBJ1-4, with 9 bases matching TRBD1. CDR1 is MNHEY and CDR2 is SVGAGI in the germline V gene. Unmatched junction bases numbered 6, after V lost 2 bases and J lost 8 bases. This CDR3 is 15 amino acids long. The CDR3 sequence is CASSYLGQGGEKLFF. As DNA, the CDR3 is TGTGCCAGCAGTTACCTGGGACAGGGAGGGGAAAAACTGTTTTTT.

The CDR3 here is CATSRDSSGPYEQYF. In DNA, the CDR3 is TGTGCCACCAGCAGAGATTCTAGCGGACCCTACGAGCAGTACTTC. The rearrangement links TRBV15 to TRBJ2-7; 7 bases map to TRBD2. J gave up 2 bases and V 0 bases, and 4 bases lay outside the gene matches. The CDR3 totals 15 residues. From germline, CDR1 is LNHNV and CDR2 YYDKDF (reference sequence).

The gene calls are TRBV4-3 and TRBJ2-1; 7 nucleotides match TRBD2. J gave up 8 bases and V 0 bases, and 13 bases lay outside the gene matches. The CDR3 sequence is 17 residues long. CDR1 and CDR2 (germline): LGHNA, YSLEER. The CDR3 loop is CASSQEVWGRAGHEQFF. The CDR3 coding sequence is TGCGCCAGCAGCCAAGAGGTGTGGGGGAGGGCCGGGCATGAGCAGTTCTTC.

The rearrangement uses TRBV28 and TRBJ1-5; D gene ambiguous. The V end was cut by 6 bases, the J end by 3 bases, with 15 bases between. Germline assignment: CDR1 MDHEN and CDR2 SYDVKM. This CDR3 is 15 amino acids long. Here the CDR3 DNA reads TGTGCCAGCAGACCGGGGAGGCTGGTCAATCAGCCCCAGCATTTT. It is translated as CASRPGRLVNQPQHF.

The V and J genes are TRBV19 and TRBJ2-1; 7 bases agree with TRBD1. V shed 7 bases and J 4 bases; nucleotides not matched to a gene: 13. Germline V gene sequence: CDR1 LNHDA, CDR2 SQIVND (reference sequence). This CDR3 has 16 amino acids. Here the CDR3 DNA reads TGTGCCAGTACCCCCACAGGGACAGTCTCATACAATGAGCAGTTCTTC. Translated, it gives CASTPTGTVSYNEQFF.

The gene calls are TRBV19 and TRBJ2-7; 12 bases fit TRBD2. CDR3 length: 15 amino acids. The germline CDR1 and CDR2 sequences are LNHDA and SQIVND (reference sequence). V trimming: 4 bases; J trimming: 6 bases; junction bases outside the gene matches: 7. CDR3 sequence reads: CASSRVGLAGGEQYF. The CDR3 DNA reads TGTGCCAGTAGTAGGGTGGGACTAGCGGGTGGCGAGCAGTACTTC.

V is TRBV5-1 and J is TRBJ1-4; D uncertain. V was pared by 0 bases and J by 8 bases, with 14 bases between. The CDR3 has 15 amino acids. The germline V gene encodes CDR1 SGHRS and CDR2 YFSETQ. The CDR3 nucleotides read TGCGCCAGCAGCTTGGAGATTGGAGCGGACGAAAAACTGTTTTTT. Its protein is CASSLEIGADEKLFF.

The rearrangement joins TRBV7-3 to TRBJ2-5, with 7 bases lining up with TRBD1. Germline CDR1 reads SGHTA; CDR2 reads FQGTGA. This CDR3 spans 14 amino acids. The trim removed 5 bases at V and 5 bases at J, leaving 8 bases unmatched. CDR3 loop: CASSETGTKETQYF. The CDR3 region has the DNA TGTGCCAGCAGCGAGACAGGGACAAAGGAGACCCAGTACTTC.

The J gene is TRBJ1-1, the V gene TRBV19; 8 bases are shared with TRBD1. V trimming: 6 bases; J trimming: 6 bases; junction bases outside the gene matches: 9. The CDR3 is 14 amino acids. Germline lookup yields CDR1 LNHDA and CDR2 SQIVND (reference sequence). DNA for the CDR3: TGTGCCAGTAGCCCTCTCAGGGGGCAGGCTGAAGCTTTCTTT. It codes for CASSPLRGQAEAFF.

The rearrangement uses TRBV7-3 and TRBJ2-1; TRBD2 agrees at 7 bases. V trimming: 3 bases; J trimming: 1 base; junction bases outside the gene matches: 9. The CDR3 spans 17 residues. The germline V gene has CDR1 SGHTA and CDR2 FQGTGA. CDR3 nucleotides: TGTGCCAGCAGCTTTACCCCCGCGGGAGCATCCTACAATGAGCAGTTCTTC. Protein sequence: CASSFTPAGASYNEQFF.

This rearrangement joins TRBV29-1 to TRBJ2-7; D remains ambiguous. Germline CDR1 and CDR2: SQVTM and ANQGSEA. This CDR3 has 14 amino acids. The germline V and J ends were trimmed by 6 bases and 1 base, with 16 bases remaining between them. CDR3 bases: TGCAGCGTCAAAGGTCCTGAGGATTCCTACGAGCAGTACTTC. Its protein product is CSVKGPEDSYEQYF.

The rearrangement joins TRBV5-1 to TRBJ2-1, with D tentatively TRBD2 (6 bases). The germline CDR1 and CDR2 sequences are SGHRS and YFSETQ. CDR3 length: 16 residues. Trimming pared 1 base from V and 4 bases from J, leaving 15 bases between. The CDR3 DNA reads TGCGCCAGCAGCTTGTTTCCGGGCGGGGTATACAATGAGCAGTTCTTC. Its translation is CASSLFPGGVYNEQFF. The full variable domain, its missing parts supplied by reference TRBV5-1 and TRBJ2-1, is KAGVTQTPRYLIKTRGQQVTLSCSPISGHRSVSWYQQTPGQGLQFLFEYFSETQRNKGNFPGRFSGRQFSNSRSEMNVSTLELGDSALYLCASSLFPGGVYNEQFFGPGTRLTVL.

The V call is TRBV7-9, the J call TRBJ1-4; no reliable D call. The CDR3 runs to 13 residues. V lost 5 bases to trimming and J lost 8 bases, with 12 bases between them. In germline, CDR1 is SEHNR, CDR2 FQNEAQ (reference sequence). This CDR3 reads CASSGSGYEKLFF. CDR3 nucleotides: TGTGCCAGCAGCGGATCGGGGTACGAAAAACTGTTTTTT.

CDR3 in amino acids: CASRVEGLAAANEQFF. The CDR3 DNA reads as TGTGCCAGCCGTGTGGAGGGACTAGCGGCTGCCAATGAGCAGTTCTTC. The chain employs TRBV28 and TRBJ2-1; 11 bases are a match to TRBD2. Germline CDR1 is MDHEN and CDR2 is SYDVKM. The CDR3 consists of 16 residues. The J segment lost 6 bases and the V segment lost 8 bases, leaving 12 bases of the junction unmatched.

This sequence joins TRBV27 and TRBJ1-5, with a weak D call TRBD1 (6 bases). Germline assignment: CDR1 MNHEY and CDR2 SMNVEV (reference sequence). This CDR3 is built from 15 residues. Between the trimmed V and J ends, which lost 6 bases and 1 base, there was a span of 13 bases. The CDR3 nucleotides are TGTGCCAGCAGCTTCGGGGGGCTCAGCAATCAGCCCCAGCATTTT. It encodes CASSFGGLSNQPQHF.

J is TRBJ2-7 and V is TRBV21-1; the table gives TRBD2 as D, unverified against the DNA. TRBV21-1 is deemed a pseudogene. The CDR3 consists of 13 residues. CDR3 nucleotides: TGTGCCAGCAGCAAAGAATCGGTTGGCGAGCAGTACTTC. The encoded protein is CASSKESVGEQYF.

The CDR3 loop reads CASSLHTGIRYEQYF. The CDR3 DNA is TGTGCCAGCAGTTTACATACAGGGATTCGATACGAGCAGTACTTC. The J gene is TRBJ2-7, the V gene TRBV28; maybe TRBD1 (6 bases). The CDR3 runs 15 residues. Trimming removed 2 bases at V and 4 bases at J, with 15 bases between. Germline values: CDR1 MDHEN, CDR2 SYDVKM.

V is TRBV19 and J is TRBJ2-2; 10 nucleotides line up with TRBD2. Germline CDR1 is LNHDA and CDR2 is SQIVND (reference sequence). With 3 bases clipped from V and 6 bases from J, the junction kept 7 bases outside the gene matches. The CDR3 sequence is 16 residues long. CDR3 nucleotides: TGTGCCAGTAGTATTATGTCTAGCGGGAGTTCCGGGGAGCTGTTTTTT. Encoded protein: CASSIMSSGSSGELFF.

The rearrangement joins TRBV18 to TRBJ2-1; 13 bases match TRBD2. Trimming removed 3 bases from V and 4 bases from J; junction bases left unmatched: 0. Germline lookup yields CDR1 KGHSH and CDR2 LQKENI. This CDR3 is 15 amino acids long. The CDR3 loop is CASSPTSGGYNEQFF. Here the CDR3 DNA reads TGTGCCAGCTCACCGACTAGCGGGGGGTACAATGAGCAGTTCTTC.

V gene TRBV19 combines with J gene TRBJ2-5; TRBD2 matches 11 bases. The germline V gene encodes CDR1 LNHDA and CDR2 SQIVND (reference sequence). Losses at the gene ends were 1 base for V and 3 bases for J; bases not matched to a gene: 4. This CDR3 has 16 residues. The CDR3 protein is CASSIAGLAAKETQYF. The CDR3 coding sequence is TGTGCCAGTAGTATAGCGGGACTAGCGGCAAAAGAGACCCAGTACTTC.

As DNA, the CDR3 is TGCGCCAGCAGCGGAGACAGGGGCTCCTACAATGAGCAGTTCTTC. It codes for CASSGDRGSYNEQFF. The chain links TRBV4-3 to TRBJ2-1; 8 nucleotides match TRBD1. The CDR3 runs to 15 residues. The germline V gene has CDR1 LGHNA and CDR2 YSLEER. The V and J ends lost 5 bases and 0 bases, in that order; junction bases with no gene match: 3.

This chain links TRBV28 with TRBJ2-7; D gene unclear. The germline V and J ends were trimmed by 0 bases and 6 bases, with 12 bases remaining between them. CDR3 length: 14 amino acids. Germline values: CDR1 MDHEN, CDR2 SYDVKM. This CDR3 reads CASSLWTPRREQYF. CDR3 DNA: TGTGCCAGCAGTTTATGGACTCCGAGGCGCGAGCAGTACTTC.

The J gene is TRBJ1-1, the V gene TRBV10-2; D is undetermined. The length of the CDR3 is 14 residues. Germline V gene lookup returns CDR1 WSHSY and CDR2 SAAADI. The V gene lost 0 bases and the J gene lost 9 bases, with 14 bases spanning the gap. The CDR3 region has the DNA TGCGCCAGCAGTGAGTCGACTTGGTCCGCGCAAGCTTTCTTT. Amino acid sequence: CASSESTWSAQAFF.